These T cell receptor beta chains were read from a single sample in a study of blood T cell repertoires in COVID-19. Sequencing was performed with immunoSEQ multiplex PCR; in TCRdb, only in-frame clones are kept and a portion is missing. The table includes around 200,000 clones, approximately 90% detected once. The sequenced material came from peripheral blood. Every receptor here comes from a man aged 25-40 years with acute or convalescent COVID-19. Both conserved end residues are trimmed from each CDR3. Each record gives: J gene, V gene, CDR3 protein.

TRBJ2-4 | TRBV2 | ASSEFAGGPKNIQY
TRBJ1-1 | TRBV4-1 | ASSHIRLSGRTTEAF
TRBJ2-3 | TRBV5-1 | ASSLSLTSGAGGTDTQY
TRBJ2-1 | TRBV4-1 | ASSRGPLGDEQF
TRBJ1-3 | TRBV19 | ASMRGSGDTIY
TRBJ2-2 | TRBV28 | ASSLIQGSGELF
TRBJ2-7 | TRBV6-1 | ASSEVFGVSSYEQY
TRBJ1-2 | TRBV30 | AWSLFTGTLANYGYT
TRBJ1-2 | TRBV12-3/TRBV12-4 | ASSQNGYT
TRBJ2-5 | TRBV12-3/TRBV12-4 | ASSFQGGETQY
TRBJ1-5 | TRBV28 | ASSSPASAAQPQH
TRBJ1-4 | TRBV28 | ASRARVGAGLSEKLF
TRBJ2-5 | TRBV18 | ASSRPGLASTETQY
TRBJ2-3 | TRBV9 | ASSVESGGRSTDTQY
TRBJ1-3 | TRBV19 | ASFRNTIY
TRBJ2-1 | TRBV6-5 | ASISGREGNEQF
TRBJ1-1 | TRBV5-1 | ASSLESLASEAF
TRBJ1-2 | TRBV11-2 | ASSLYGARGYT
TRBJ1-4 | TRBV11-2 | ASSLAVNEKLF
TRBJ1-2 | TRBV28 | ASSFLARRNYGYT
TRBJ1-3 | TRBV13 | ASSLGAGQGNTIY
TRBJ2-5 | TRBV19 | ASTPGGSLKETQY